The 2 T cell receptor beta chains listed next were all sequenced from one sample in a study of blood T cells in healthy people across ages. Together with a sample-barcoded 5' primer, a J-beta primer mix was included in a second PCR lasting 7 to 11 cycles. From the 5' RACE reads, TCRdb called clonotypes with MiXCR, one entry per CDR3 protein. Of about 630,000 distinct CDR3 sequences listed, roughly 20% are singletons. Sequencing input: blood. The receptors were sampled from a man in his sixties or seventies in good health.

The chain recombines TRBV20-1 with TRBJ1-3; D is possibly TRBD1 (6 bases). The V and J ends lost 3 bases and 0 bases respectively, with 9 bases between them. Germline V gives CDR1 DFQATT, CDR2 SNEGSKA (reference sequence). The CDR3 is made up of 14 amino acids. The CDR3 spells CSARATGSGNTIYF. CDR3 in DNA: TGCAGTGCTAGGGCGACAGGCTCTGGAAACACCATATATTTT.

This clonotype was seen only a few times. The CDR3 nucleotides read TGCGCCAGCAGCTTGGCCGGGCCAGGGTCGAACTATGGCTACACCTTC. Translating gives CASSLAGPGSNYGYTF. This rearrangement joins TRBV5-1 to TRBJ1-2; TRBD1 might be the D (5 bases). There are 16 residues in the CDR3. Between the trimmed V and J ends, which lost 0 bases and 2 bases, there was a span of 14 bases. Germline V gives CDR1 SGHRS, CDR2 YFSETQ.